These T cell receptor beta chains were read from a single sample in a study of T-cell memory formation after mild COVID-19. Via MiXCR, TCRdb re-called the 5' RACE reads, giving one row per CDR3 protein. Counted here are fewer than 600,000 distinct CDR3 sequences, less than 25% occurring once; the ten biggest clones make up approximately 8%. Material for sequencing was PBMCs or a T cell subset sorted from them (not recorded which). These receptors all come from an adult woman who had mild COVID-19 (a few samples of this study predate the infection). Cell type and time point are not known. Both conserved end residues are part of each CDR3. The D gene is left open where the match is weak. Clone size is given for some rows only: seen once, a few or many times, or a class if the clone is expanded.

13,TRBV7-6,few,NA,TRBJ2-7,CASSLWGDYEQYF,TGTGCCAGCAGCTTATGGGGGGATTACGAGCAGTACTTC
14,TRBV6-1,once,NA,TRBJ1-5,CASSDPTSYQPQHF,TGTGCCAGCAGTGATCCAACAAGTTATCAGCCCCAGCATTTT
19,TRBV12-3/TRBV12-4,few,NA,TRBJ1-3,CASSVPALRDTRSGNTIYF,TGTGCCAGCAGTGTTCCTGCCCTCCGGGACACTCGCTCTGGAAACACCATATATTTT
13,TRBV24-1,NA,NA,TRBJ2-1,CATSILARGEQFF,TGTGCCACCAGTATACTGGCAAGGGGTGAGCAGTTCTTC
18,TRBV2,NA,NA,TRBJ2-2,CASSEGSGQATNTGELFF,TGTGCCAGCAGTGAAGGATCGGGACAAGCTACGAACACCGGGGAGCTGTTTTTT
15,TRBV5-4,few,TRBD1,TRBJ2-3,CASSRQGARTDTQYF,TGTGCCAGCAGCCGACAGGGGGCTCGCACAGATACGCAGTATTTT
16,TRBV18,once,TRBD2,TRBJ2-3,CASSSSFRGGIDTQYF,TGTGCCAGCTCAAGTTCTTTCCGGGGGGGCATAGATACGCAGTATTTT
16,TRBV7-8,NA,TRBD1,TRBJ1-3,CASSPGRTGMGNTIYF,TGTGCCAGCAGCCCTGGTAGGACAGGGATGGGAAACACCATATATTTT
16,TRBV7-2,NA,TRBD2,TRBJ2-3,CASSYKRGGITDTQYF,TGTGCCAGCAGCTACAAGCGGGGGGGCATCACGGATACGCAGTATTTT
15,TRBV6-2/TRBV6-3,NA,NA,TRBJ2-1,CASQAEWSSYNEQFF,TGTGCCAGCCAGGCAGAGTGGAGCTCCTACAATGAGCAGTTCTTC
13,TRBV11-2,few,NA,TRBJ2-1,CASSPYRYNEQFF,TGTGCCAGCAGCCCCTACAGGTACAATGAGCAGTTCTTC
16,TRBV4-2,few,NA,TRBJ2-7,CASSQDRAGSTYEQYF,TGTGCCAGCAGCCAAGATAGGGCAGGGAGTACCTACGAGCAGTACTTC
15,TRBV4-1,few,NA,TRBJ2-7,CASSYRRDGSYEQYF,TGCGCCAGCAGCTACCGCCGGGACGGTTCCTACGAGCAGTACTTC
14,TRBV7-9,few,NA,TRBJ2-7,CASSRPPTSYEQYF,TGTGCCAGCAGCCGTCCCCCAACCTCCTACGAGCAGTACTTC
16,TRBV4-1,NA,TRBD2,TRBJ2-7,CASSQVRGGSSYEQYF,TGCGCCAGCAGCCAAGTACGGGGGGGGAGCTCCTACGAGCAGTACTTC
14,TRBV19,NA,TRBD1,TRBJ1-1,CASSIRGTQGAAFF,TGTGCCAGTAGTATCCGAGGGACCCAGGGGGCGGCTTTCTTT
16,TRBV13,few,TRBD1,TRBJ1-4,CASSHGQEVLYEKLFF,TGTGCCAGCAGCCACGGACAGGAAGTTTTGTATGAAAAACTGTTTTTT
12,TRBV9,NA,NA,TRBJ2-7,CASSFHDYEQYF,TGTGCCAGCAGCTTCCATGATTACGAGCAGTACTTC
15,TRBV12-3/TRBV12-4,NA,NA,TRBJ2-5,CASSFYRVEGETQYF,TGTGCCAGCAGTTTCTACAGGGTAGAGGGCGAGACCCAGTACTTC
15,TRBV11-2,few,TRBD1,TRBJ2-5,CASSGSGQLKETQYF,TGTGCCAGCAGCGGCTCGGGACAGCTAAAAGAGACCCAGTACTTC
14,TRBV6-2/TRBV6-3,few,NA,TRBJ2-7,CASRNRDGRYEQYF,TGTGCCAGCAGGAACCGGGACGGCCGCTACGAGCAGTACTTC
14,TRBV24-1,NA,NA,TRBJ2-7,CATSTGHTSYEQYF,TGTGCCACCAGTACTGGACATACCTCCTACGAGCAGTACTTC
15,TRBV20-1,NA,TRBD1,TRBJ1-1,CSARDLGQGRTEAFF,TGCAGTGCTAGAGATCTAGGACAGGGGCGAACTGAAGCTTTCTTT
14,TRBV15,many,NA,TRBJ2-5,CATSRDRHRETQYF,TGTGCCACCAGCAGAGATCGTCATAGGGAGACCCAGTACTTC
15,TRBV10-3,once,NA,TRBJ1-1,CAISEWAGANTEAFF,TGTGCCATCAGTGAGTGGGCAGGAGCCAACACTGAAGCTTTCTTT
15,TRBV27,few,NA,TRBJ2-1,CASSFWGESYNEQFF,TGTGCCAGCAGTTTCTGGGGGGAGTCCTACAATGAGCAGTTCTTC
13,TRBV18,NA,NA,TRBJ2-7,CASSDNREGEQYF,TGTGCCAGCTCGGACAATAGAGAGGGCGAGCAGTACTTC
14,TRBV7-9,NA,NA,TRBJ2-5,CASSSAEGKETQYF,TGTGCCAGCAGCTCGGCCGAAGGAAAAGAGACCCAGTACTTC
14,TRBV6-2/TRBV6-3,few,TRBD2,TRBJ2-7,CASSYSAGDYEQYF,TGTGCCAGCAGTTACTCGGCGGGGGACTACGAGCAGTACTTC
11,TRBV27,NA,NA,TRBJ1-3,CASNTGNTIYF,TGTGCCAGCAATACCGGAAACACCATATATTTT
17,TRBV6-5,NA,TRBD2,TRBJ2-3,CASRGESTSHITDTQYF,TGTGCCAGCCGGGGGGAATCAACTAGCCACATCACAGATACGCAGTATTTT
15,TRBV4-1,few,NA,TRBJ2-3,CASSQDGRVTDTQYF,TGCGCCAGCAGCCAAGACGGGCGGGTCACAGATACGCAGTATTTT
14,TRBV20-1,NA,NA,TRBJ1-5,CSAHASRAAQPQHF,TGCAGTGCGCATGCGAGTAGGGCCGCCCAGCCCCAGCATTTT
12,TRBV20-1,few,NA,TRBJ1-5,CSAQDGDQPQHF,TGCAGTGCCCAGGACGGGGATCAGCCCCAGCATTTT
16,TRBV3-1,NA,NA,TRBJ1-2,CASSQDLGTPSYGYTF,TGTGCCAGCAGCCAAGATCTCGGCACTCCGAGCTATGGCTACACCTTC
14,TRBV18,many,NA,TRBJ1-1,CASSPGAGPTEAFF,TGTGCCAGCTCACCAGGCGCGGGCCCCACTGAAGCTTTCTTT
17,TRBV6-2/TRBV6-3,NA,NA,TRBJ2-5,CASSPFGTLTVQETQYF,TGTGCCAGCAGTCCCTTCGGGACCCTGACAGTCCAAGAGACCCAGTACTTC